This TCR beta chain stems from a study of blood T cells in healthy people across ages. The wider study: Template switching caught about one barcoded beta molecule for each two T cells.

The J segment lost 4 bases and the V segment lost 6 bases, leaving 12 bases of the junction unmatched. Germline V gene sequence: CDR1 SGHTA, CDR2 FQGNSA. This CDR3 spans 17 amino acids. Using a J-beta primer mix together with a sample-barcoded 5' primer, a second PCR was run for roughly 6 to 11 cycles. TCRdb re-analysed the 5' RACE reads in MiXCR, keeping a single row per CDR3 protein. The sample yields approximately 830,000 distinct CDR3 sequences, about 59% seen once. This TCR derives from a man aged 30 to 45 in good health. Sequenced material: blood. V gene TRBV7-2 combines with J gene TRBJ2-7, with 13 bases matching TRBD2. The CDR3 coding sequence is TGTGCCAGCAGTACCGGGCCCCTGGGACTAGCGGGATACGAGCAGTACTTC. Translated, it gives CASSTGPLGLAGYEQYF.